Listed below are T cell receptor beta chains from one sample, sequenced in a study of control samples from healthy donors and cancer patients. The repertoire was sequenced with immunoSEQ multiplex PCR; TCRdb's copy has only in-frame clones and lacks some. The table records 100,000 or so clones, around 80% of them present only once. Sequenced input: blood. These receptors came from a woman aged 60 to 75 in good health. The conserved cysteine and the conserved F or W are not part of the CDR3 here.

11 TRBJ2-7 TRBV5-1 ASSLDQGFEQY
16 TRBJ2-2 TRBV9 ASSPQSGTGGFGGELF
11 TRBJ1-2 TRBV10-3 AIRGTGVYGYT
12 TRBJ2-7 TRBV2 ASSVLGTGGEQY
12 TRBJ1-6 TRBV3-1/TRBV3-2 ASSQGQAYSPLH
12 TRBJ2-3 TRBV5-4 ASSLFKATDTQY
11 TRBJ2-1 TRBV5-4 ASSLWGYNEQF
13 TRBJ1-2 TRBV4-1 ASSQRQGIEYGYT
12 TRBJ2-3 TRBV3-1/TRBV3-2 ASSLRDFTDTQY
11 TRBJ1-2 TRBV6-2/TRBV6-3 ASSNQEGYGYT
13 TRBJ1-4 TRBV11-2 ASSLGQGGTEKLF
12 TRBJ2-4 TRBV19 ASTTGGTKNIQY
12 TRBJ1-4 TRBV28 ASESSLTNEKLF